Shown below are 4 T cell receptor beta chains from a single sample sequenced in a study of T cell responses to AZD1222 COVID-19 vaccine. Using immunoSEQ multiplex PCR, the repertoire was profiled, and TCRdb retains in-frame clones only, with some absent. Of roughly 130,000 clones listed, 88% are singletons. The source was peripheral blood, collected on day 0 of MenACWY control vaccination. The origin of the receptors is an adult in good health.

CDR3: CASSPTGTNTEAFF. Here the CDR3 DNA reads TGCGCCAGCAGCCCCACCGGGACGAACACTGAAGCTTTCTTT. J is TRBJ1-1 and V is TRBV5-1; D is possibly TRBD1 (5 bases). This CDR3 has 14 residues. The germline V gene encodes CDR1 SGHRS and CDR2 YFSETQ. V was clipped by 4 bases and J by 1 base, with 11 bases between them.

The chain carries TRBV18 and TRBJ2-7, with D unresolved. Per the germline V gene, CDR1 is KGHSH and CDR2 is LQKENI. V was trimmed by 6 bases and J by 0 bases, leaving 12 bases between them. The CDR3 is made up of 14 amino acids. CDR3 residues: CASSPSRSSYEQYF. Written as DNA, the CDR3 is TGTGCCAGCTCCCCGAGTCGCAGCTCCTACGAGCAGTACTTC.

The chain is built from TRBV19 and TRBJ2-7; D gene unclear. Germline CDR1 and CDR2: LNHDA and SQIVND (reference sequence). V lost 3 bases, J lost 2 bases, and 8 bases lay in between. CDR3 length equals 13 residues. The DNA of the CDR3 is TGTGCCAGTAGTATGTTAGGGACCTACGAGCAGTACTTC. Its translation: CASSMLGTYEQYF.

Here the CDR3 reads CASSLNSRRSNQPQHF. For the CDR3, the DNA is TGTGCCAGCAGCTTAAATTCTCGCCGGAGCAATCAGCCCCAGCATTTT. V is TRBV7-2 and J is TRBJ1-5; no definite D call. The CDR3 sequence is 16 residues long. V shed 2 bases and J shed 1 base, with 12 bases lying between them. The V gene's germline CDR1 is SGHTA and CDR2 FQGNSA.